What follows are 20 T cell receptor beta chains derived from one specimen sequenced in a study of shared clonotypes between healthy human individuals. The data were produced by immunoSEQ multiplex PCR, yet TCRdb's version contains in-frame clones alone and is incomplete. The sample contains approximately 600,000 clones, roughly 96% of which appear only once. CD8 cells regarded as naive lacked CD45RO, were positively chosen for CCR7, and omitted terminally differentiated effector memory CD45RA+ cells. Specimen: naive CD8+ T cells sorted from blood. These receptors were collected from a woman aged 25 to 39 in good health.

This clone was observed once. The chain uses TRBV23-1 and TRBJ1-5, with 12 bases aligning to TRBD1. TRBV23-1 is placed among ORFs of uncertain function. CDR3 length: 15 residues. V was clipped by 5 bases and J by 11 bases; unmatched bases: 10. As DNA, the CDR3 is TGCGCCAGCAGTTGGGGACAGGGGGCCTTGGGTTCCCAGCATTTT. Protein: CASSWGQGALGSQHF.

The chain is built from TRBV7-9 and TRBJ2-7, with 7 nucleotides matching TRBD1. Trimming removed 4 bases from V and 0 bases from J; junction bases left unmatched: 9. The CDR3 is 16 amino acids. Germline V lookup: CDR1 SEHNR, CDR2 FQNEAQ (reference sequence). CDR3 DNA: TGTGCCAGCAGCTCCGCGACAGGGATAGACTCCTACGAGCAGTACTTC. It codes for CASSSATGIDSYEQYF.

The chain carries TRBV19 and TRBJ2-1; 8 bases align to TRBD1. The CDR3 sequence is 15 residues long. The germline CDR1 and CDR2 sequences are LNHDA and SQIVND (reference sequence). V gave up 4 bases and J gave up 7 bases; unmatched junction bases: 9. CDR3 sequence: CASSTPIRTGNEQFF. CDR3 DNA: TGTGCCAGTAGTACTCCAATCAGGACAGGGAATGAGCAGTTCTTC.

The V gene is TRBV6-1, the J gene TRBJ2-1; D possibly uses TRBD1 or TRBD2 (5 bases each). This CDR3 comprises 15 residues. V lost 5 bases and J lost 5, with 16 bases in between. In germline, CDR1 is MNHNS, CDR2 SASEGT. The CDR3 is CASSNSWDHNNEQFF. DNA for the CDR3: TGTGCCAGCAGTAACAGTTGGGACCACAACAATGAGCAGTTCTTC.

V is TRBV28 and J is TRBJ2-1, with a possible D match to TRBD2 (6 bases). CDR3 size: 14 residues. V lost 5 bases and J lost 3, with 11 bases in between. Germline V gene sequence: CDR1 MDHEN, CDR2 SYDVKM. The CDR3: CASSATTSYNEQFF. CDR3 coding DNA: TGTGCCAGCAGTGCGACGACTAGCTACAATGAGCAGTTCTTC. Full variable domain (outside the CDR3, taken from reference TRBV28 and TRBJ2-1): DVKVTQSSRYLVKRTGEKVFLECVQDMDHENMFWYRQDPGLGLRLIYFSYDVKMKEKGDIPEGYSVSREKKERFSLILESASTNQTSMYLCASSATTSYNEQFFGPGTRLTVL.

This clone was detected only once. Different DNA sequences within this sample yield the same CDR3. This rearrangement joins TRBV2 to TRBJ2-5, with no clear D. Per germline, CDR1 SNHLY and CDR2 FYNNEI. This CDR3 is built from 12 residues. Between the trimmed V and J ends, which lost 8 bases and 1 base, there was a span of 8 bases. CDR3 coding DNA: TGTGCCAGCTCCGGCAGCCAAGAGACCCAGTACTTC. Translating it yields CASSGSQETQYF.

This chain joins TRBV27 and TRBJ2-1; TRBD2 agrees at 9 bases. The germline V gene encodes CDR1 MNHEY and CDR2 SMNVEV (reference sequence). This CDR3 spans 15 amino acids. V shed 0 bases, J shed 6 bases, and the junction held 3 bases outside the gene matches. CDR3 coding DNA: TGTGCCAGCAGTTTATCTAGCGGGAGTTTCAATGAGCAGTTCTTC. It codes for CASSLSSGSFNEQFF.

The rearrangement uses TRBV4-1 and TRBJ1-6, with D possibly being TRBD1 (5 bases). Germline loops: CDR1 MGHRA, CDR2 YSYEKL. The V gene lost 8 bases and the J gene lost 2 bases, with 10 bases spanning the gap. The CDR3 extends over 14 amino acids. CDR3 amino acids: CASQGLPYNSPLHF. The DNA for the CDR3 is TGCGCCAGCCAGGGACTGCCCTATAATTCACCCCTCCACTTT.

The chain joins TRBV4-3 to TRBJ2-7; D gene unclear. Germline V gene lookup returns CDR1 LGHNA and CDR2 YSLEER. Trimming removed 5 bases from V and 4 bases from J, with 6 bases in between. The CDR3 runs to 11 residues. CDR3 amino acids: CASSDKYEQYF. Written as DNA, the CDR3 is TGCGCCAGCAGCGACAAGTACGAGCAGTACTTC.

The table lists this clone with a count of one. The gene calls are TRBV28 and TRBJ2-7, with TRBD2 identical over 7 bases. CDR1 is MDHEN, CDR2 SYDVKM, per germline. CDR3 length equals 13 residues. J gave up 1 base and V 6 bases, and 3 bases lay outside the gene matches. The CDR3 region has the DNA TGTGCCAGCAGACTAGCGCCGTCCTACGAGCAGTACTTC. Its translation is CASRLAPSYEQYF.

The chain is built from TRBV7-8 and TRBJ1-5; possible D gene TRBD1, 5 bases. The CDR3 is made up of 13 amino acids. Trimming removed 8 bases from V and 1 base from J, with 9 bases in between. In germline, CDR1 is SGHVS, CDR2 FQNEAQ. The CDR3 DNA sequence: TGTGCCAGCGGGGCCGCAAGCAATCAGCCCCAGCATTTT. Translating it yields CASGAASNQPQHF.

The V call is TRBV25-1, the J call TRBJ1-2; tentative D call: TRBD1 (5 bases). CDR3 length: 14 amino acids. The ends were cut back, 11 bases at V and 3 bases at J, with 19 bases in the middle. Per germline, CDR1 MGHDK and CDR2 SYGVNS. The CDR3: CASQAPGPYYGYTF. The CDR3 DNA follows: TGTGCCTCCCAAGCCCCGGGGCCGTACTATGGCTACACCTTC.

This sequence joins TRBV5-1 and TRBJ2-2; TRBD1 aligns across 9 bases. The germline gives CDR1 SGHRS, CDR2 YFSETQ. The CDR3 is 13 residues long. Trimming removed 7 bases from V and 6 bases from J; junction bases left unmatched: 4. This chain's CDR3 is CASRGTGSGELFF. The CDR3 region has the DNA TGCGCCAGCCGGGGGACAGGGTCCGGGGAGCTGTTTTTT.

V usage is TRBV5-1 and J usage is TRBJ1-4; possibly TRBD1 for D (6 bases). V lost 0 bases to trimming and J lost 2 bases, with 11 bases between them. This CDR3 is 16 amino acids long. Germline V gene sequence: CDR1 SGHRS, CDR2 YFSETQ. The CDR3 here is CASSLEGGLTNEKLFF. CDR3 nucleotides: TGCGCCAGCAGCTTGGAAGGGGGGCTGACTAATGAAAAACTGTTTTTT.

The chain carries TRBV10-1 and TRBJ1-4; D gene uncertain. CDR1 and CDR2 (germline): WNHNN, SYGVQD (reference sequence). V dropped 3 bases and J dropped 7 bases, with 0 bases sitting between them. This CDR3 contains 10 residues. CDR3 DNA: TGCGCCAGCAGTGATGAAAAACTGTTTTTT. Protein sequence: CASSDEKLFF.

The chain couples TRBV4-1 to TRBJ2-1; D uncertain. V was pared by 7 bases and J by 0 bases, with 13 bases between. There are 15 residues in the CDR3. Germline V gene lookup returns CDR1 MGHRA and CDR2 YSYEKL. CDR3 bases: TGCGCCAGCACTCAAGACCGAAGCTCCTACAATGAGCAGTTCTTC. Amino acid sequence: CASTQDRSSYNEQFF.

The chain uses TRBV19 and TRBJ1-2; no reliable D call. V shed 2 bases and J shed 2 bases, with 0 bases lying between them. This CDR3 has 11 residues. CDR1 LNHDA and CDR2 SQIVND come from the germline V gene (reference sequence). CDR3 coding DNA: TGTGCCAGTAGTATAAACTATGGCTACACCTTC. Translating gives CASSINYGYTF.

This chain links TRBV28 with TRBJ2-7; TRBD1 matches at 11 bases. There are 14 residues in the CDR3. In germline, CDR1 is MDHEN, CDR2 SYDVKM. The V gene end was trimmed by 7 bases and the J gene end by 3 bases; junction bases not matched to a gene: 5. CDR3 nucleotides: TGTGCCAGCAAGGTGGGGACAGGGGGCTACGAGCAGTACTTC. Its translation is CASKVGTGGYEQYF.

The V gene is TRBV5-6, the J gene TRBJ2-1, with TRBD1 matching 7 bases. The CDR3 loop spans 16 amino acids. The germline V gene has CDR1 SGHDT and CDR2 YYEEEE. Trimming removed 0 bases from V and 6 bases from J; junction bases left unmatched: 9. Here the CDR3 reads CASSLDYGGQSNEQFF. The DNA of the CDR3 is TGTGCCAGCAGCTTGGATTATGGGGGACAGAGCAATGAGCAGTTCTTC.

The gene calls are TRBV7-8 and TRBJ2-7, with 7 bases fitting TRBD2. This CDR3 contains 14 residues. Germline V CDR1 and CDR2: SGHVS, FQNEAQ. V dropped 4 bases and J dropped 2; count of bases not matched to a gene: 5. The DNA of the CDR3 is TGTGCCAGCAGCTCTCTGGGGGGGGCCTACGAGCAGTACTTC. Translated: CASSSLGGAYEQYF.